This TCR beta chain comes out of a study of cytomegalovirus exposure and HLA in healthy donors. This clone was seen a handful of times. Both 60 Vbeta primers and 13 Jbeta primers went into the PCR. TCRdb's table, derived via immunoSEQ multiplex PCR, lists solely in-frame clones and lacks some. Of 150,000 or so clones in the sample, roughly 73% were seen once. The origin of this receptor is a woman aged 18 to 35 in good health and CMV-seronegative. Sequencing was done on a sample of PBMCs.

The CDR3 loop is CASSPNSDTQYF. As DNA, the CDR3 is TGTGCCAGCAGTCCAAACTCGGATACGCAGTATTTT. This chain connects TRBV6-5 to TRBJ2-3; D is uncertain. Germline V gene data show CDR1 as MNHEY and CDR2 as SVGAGI. Deletions cut 5 bases from V and 6 bases from J, with 9 bases between. This CDR3 has 12 residues.